This T cell receptor (beta chain) derives from a study of CD8+ T cells in alopecia areata. Study-level points and caveats: Between patients, shared TCR sequences were less clear than in mice. This was possibly due in part to HLA diversity in the patient population. Clonality in lesional scalp, especially alopecia totalis/universalis, exceeded that of normal scalp.

Germline values: CDR1 SQVTM, CDR2 ANQGSEA. V lost 1 base, J lost 6 bases, and 6 bases stayed unmatched. This CDR3 spans 13 amino acids. Samples from alopecia areata patients were lesional scalp punch biopsies and peripheral blood. It was cDNA, reverse transcribed from extracted RNA, that served as the sequencing template. This table comes from immunoSEQ multiplex PCR, and its TCRdb copy is limited to in-frame clones, with some not included. The sample includes about 160,000 clones, roughly 48% of them seen just once. This clone was counted a few times. Its antigen is currently unknown. The sequenced sample was CD4+ T cells sorted from blood. This rearrangement joins TRBV29-1 to TRBJ2-7, with 7 bases identical to TRBD1. The receptor was isolated from a human donor with alopecia areata. The CDR3 loop is CSVEAQGPVEQYF. The CDR3 bases are TGCAGCGTTGAAGCACAGGGGCCGGTCGAGCAGTACTTC.